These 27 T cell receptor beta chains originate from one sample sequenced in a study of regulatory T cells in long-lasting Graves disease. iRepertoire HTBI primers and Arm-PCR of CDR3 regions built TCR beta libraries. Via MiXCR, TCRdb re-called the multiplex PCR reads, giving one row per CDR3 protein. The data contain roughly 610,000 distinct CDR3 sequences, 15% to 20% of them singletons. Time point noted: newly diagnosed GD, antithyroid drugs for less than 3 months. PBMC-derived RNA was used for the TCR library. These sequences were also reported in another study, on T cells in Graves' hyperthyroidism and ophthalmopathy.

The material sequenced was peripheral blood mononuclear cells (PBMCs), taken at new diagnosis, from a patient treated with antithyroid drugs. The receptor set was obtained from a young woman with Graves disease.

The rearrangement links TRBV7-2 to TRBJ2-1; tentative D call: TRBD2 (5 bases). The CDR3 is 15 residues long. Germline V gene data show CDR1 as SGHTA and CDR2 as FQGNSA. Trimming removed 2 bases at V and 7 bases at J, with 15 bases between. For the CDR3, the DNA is TGTGCCAGCAGCTTACCTAGCCATAGTTGGAATGAGCAGTTCTTC. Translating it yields CASSLPSHSWNEQFF.

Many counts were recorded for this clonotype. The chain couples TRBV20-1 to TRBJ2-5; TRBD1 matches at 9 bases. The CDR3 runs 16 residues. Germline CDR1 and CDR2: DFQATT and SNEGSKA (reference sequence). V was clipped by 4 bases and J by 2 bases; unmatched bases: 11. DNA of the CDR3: TGCAGTGCTACCCACCGGACAGGGGCAGGGCAAGAGACCCAGTACTTC. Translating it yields CSATHRTGAGQETQYF.

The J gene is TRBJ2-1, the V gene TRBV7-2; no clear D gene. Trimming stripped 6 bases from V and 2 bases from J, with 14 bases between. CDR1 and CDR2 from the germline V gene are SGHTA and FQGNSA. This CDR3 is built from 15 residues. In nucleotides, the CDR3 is TGTGCCAGCAGTCCCGACTGGTACGCCTACAATGAGCAGTTCTTC. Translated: CASSPDWYAYNEQFF.

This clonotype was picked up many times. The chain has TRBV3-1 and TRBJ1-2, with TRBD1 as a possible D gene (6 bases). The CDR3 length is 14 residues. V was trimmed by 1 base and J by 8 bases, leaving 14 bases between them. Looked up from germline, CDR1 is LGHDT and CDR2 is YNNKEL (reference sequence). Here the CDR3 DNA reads TGTGCCAGCAGCCAAGGTAACGCAGGGGCCGGCTACACCTTC. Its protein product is CASSQGNAGAGYTF.

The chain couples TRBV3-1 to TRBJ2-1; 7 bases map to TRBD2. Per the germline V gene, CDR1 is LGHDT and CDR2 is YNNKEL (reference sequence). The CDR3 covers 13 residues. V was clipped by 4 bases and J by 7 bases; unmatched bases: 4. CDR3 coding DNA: TGTGCCAGCAGCCCGCCCGGGAGGAATGAGCAGTTCTTC. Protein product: CASSPPGRNEQFF.

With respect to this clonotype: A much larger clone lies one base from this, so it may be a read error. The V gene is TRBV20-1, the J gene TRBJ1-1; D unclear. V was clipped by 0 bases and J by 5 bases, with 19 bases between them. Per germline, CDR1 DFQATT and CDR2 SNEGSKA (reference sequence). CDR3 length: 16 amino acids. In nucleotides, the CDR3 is TGCAGTGCTAGAGATCCGAGGATAGCGCGCGGGACTGAAGCTTTCTTT. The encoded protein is CSARDPRIARGTEAFF.

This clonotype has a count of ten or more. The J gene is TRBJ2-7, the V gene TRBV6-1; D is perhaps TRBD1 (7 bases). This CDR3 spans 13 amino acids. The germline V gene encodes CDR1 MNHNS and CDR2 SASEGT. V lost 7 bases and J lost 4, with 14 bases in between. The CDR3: CASIQGGKYEQYF. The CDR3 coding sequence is TGTGCCAGCATCCAGGGGGGAAAATACGAGCAGTACTTC.

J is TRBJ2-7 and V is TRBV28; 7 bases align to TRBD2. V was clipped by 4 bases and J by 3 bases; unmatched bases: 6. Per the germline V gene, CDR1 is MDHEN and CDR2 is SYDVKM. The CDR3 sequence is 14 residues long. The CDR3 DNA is TGTGCCAGCAGTTCGGGGAGGGACTTCTACGAGCAGTACTTC. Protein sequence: CASSSGRDFYEQYF. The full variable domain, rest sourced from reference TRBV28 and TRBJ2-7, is DVKVTQSSRYLVKRTGEKVFLECVQDMDHENMFWYRQDPGLGLRLIYFSYDVKMKEKGDIPEGYSVSREKKERFSLILESASTNQTSMYLCASSSGRDFYEQYFGPGTRLTVT.

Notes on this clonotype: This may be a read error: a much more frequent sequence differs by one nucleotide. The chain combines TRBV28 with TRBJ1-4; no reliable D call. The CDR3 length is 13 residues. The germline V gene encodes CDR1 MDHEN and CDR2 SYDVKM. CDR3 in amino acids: CASSSALNEKPFF. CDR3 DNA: TGTGCCAGCAGCTCAGCCCTTAATGAGAAACCGTTTTTT.

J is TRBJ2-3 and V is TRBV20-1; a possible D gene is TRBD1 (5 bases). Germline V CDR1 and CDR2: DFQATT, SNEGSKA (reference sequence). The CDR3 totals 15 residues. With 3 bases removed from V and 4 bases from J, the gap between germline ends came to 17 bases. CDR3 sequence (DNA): TGCAGTGCTAGTGGCATGGGGCAAGGATCAGATACGCAGTATTTT. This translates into CSASGMGQGSDTQYF.

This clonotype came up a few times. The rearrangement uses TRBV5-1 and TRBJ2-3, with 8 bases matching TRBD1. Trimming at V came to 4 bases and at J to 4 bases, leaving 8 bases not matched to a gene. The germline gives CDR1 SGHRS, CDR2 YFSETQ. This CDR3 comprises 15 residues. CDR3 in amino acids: CASSPWTGLADTQYF. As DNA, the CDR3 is TGCGCCAGCAGCCCCTGGACAGGGTTAGCAGATACGCAGTATTTT.

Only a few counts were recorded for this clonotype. The DNA for the CDR3 is TGTGCCAGCAGCCCGGGATCCGAAGGCGATGAGCAGTTCTTC. It specifies CASSPGSEGDEQFF. V usage is TRBV6-2 or TRBV6-3 and J usage is TRBJ2-1, with a tentative D call TRBD2 (5 bases). V shed 6 bases and J shed 8 bases, with 17 bases lying between them. In germline, CDR1 is MNHEY, CDR2 SVGEGT. The CDR3 extends over 14 amino acids.

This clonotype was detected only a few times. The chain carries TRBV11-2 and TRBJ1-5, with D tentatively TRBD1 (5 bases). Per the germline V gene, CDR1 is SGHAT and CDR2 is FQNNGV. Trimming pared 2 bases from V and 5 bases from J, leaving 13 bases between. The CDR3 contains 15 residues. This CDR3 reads CASSLRLGGDQPQHF. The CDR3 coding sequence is TGTGCCAGCAGCTTAAGGTTGGGGGGGGATCAGCCCCAGCATTTT.

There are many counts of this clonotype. The CDR3 DNA follows: TGTGCCAGCAGTTGGACAGATACGCAGTATTTT. Residues: CASSWTDTQYF. The chain recombines TRBV12-3 or TRBV12-4 with TRBJ2-3; D not resolved. Trimming pared 4 bases from V and 3 bases from J, leaving 2 bases between. The CDR3 is 11 amino acids.

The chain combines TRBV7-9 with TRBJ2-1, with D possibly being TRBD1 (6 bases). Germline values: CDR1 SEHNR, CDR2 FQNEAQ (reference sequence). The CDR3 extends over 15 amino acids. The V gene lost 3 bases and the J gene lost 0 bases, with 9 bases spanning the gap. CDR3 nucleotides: TGTGCCAGCAGCTTCCGGGACACCTCCTACAATGAGCAGTTCTTC. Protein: CASSFRDTSYNEQFF.

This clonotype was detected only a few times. The CDR3 DNA reads as TGTGCCAGCAGCACGGACAATAGCGGCTCAGAGACCCAGTACTTC. It codes for CASSTDNSGSETQYF. This sequence joins TRBV6-1 and TRBJ2-5; tentatively, D is TRBD2 (6 bases). The V end lost 6 bases, the J end lost 4 bases, and 18 bases lay between the germline ends. The CDR3 totals 15 residues. Germline CDR1 MNHNS, CDR2 SASEGT.

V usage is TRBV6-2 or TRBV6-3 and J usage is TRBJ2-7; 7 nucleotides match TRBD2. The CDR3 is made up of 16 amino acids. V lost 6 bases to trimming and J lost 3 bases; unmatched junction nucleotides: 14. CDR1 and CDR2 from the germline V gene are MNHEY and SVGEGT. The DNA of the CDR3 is TGTGCCAGCAGCCAAGGTGGGAGGGACTTCCTCTACGAGCAGTACTTC. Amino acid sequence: CASSQGGRDFLYEQYF.

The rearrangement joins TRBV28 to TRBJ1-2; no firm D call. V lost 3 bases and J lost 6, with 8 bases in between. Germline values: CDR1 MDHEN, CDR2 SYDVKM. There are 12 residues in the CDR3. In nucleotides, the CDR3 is TGTGCCAGCAGTTTTTCAATGGATGGCTACACCTTC. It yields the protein CASSFSMDGYTF.

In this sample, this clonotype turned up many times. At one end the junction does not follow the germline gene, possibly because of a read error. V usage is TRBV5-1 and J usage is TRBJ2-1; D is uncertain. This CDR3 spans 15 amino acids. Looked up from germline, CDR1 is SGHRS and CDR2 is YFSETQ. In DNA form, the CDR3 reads TGTGCCAGCAGCTTGGCGTCGTTCGTCAACAATGAGCAGTTCTTC. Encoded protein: CASSLASFVNNEQFF.

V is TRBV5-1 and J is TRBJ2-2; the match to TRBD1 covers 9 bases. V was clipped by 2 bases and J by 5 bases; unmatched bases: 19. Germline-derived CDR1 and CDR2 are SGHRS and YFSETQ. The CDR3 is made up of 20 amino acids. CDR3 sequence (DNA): TGCGCCAGCAGCTTTCTACCCACCCGACCCGGACAGGGGAGAACCGGGGAGCTGTTTTTT. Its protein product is CASSFLPTRPGQGRTGELFF.

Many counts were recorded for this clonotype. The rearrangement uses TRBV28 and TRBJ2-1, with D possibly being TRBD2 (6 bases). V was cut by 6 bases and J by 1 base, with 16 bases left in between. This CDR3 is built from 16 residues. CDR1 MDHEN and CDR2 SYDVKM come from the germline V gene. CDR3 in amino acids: CASSNSGKGSYNEQFF. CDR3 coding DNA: TGTGCCAGCAGCAATAGCGGCAAAGGGTCCTACAATGAGCAGTTCTTC.

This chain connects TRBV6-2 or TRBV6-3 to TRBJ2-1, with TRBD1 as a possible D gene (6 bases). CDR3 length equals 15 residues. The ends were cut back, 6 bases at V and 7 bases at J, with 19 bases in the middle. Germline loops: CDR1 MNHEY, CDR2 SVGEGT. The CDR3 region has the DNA TGTGCCAGCAGCTCCCAGGGGAAGAGGGGGAATGAGCAGTTCTTC. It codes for CASSSQGKRGNEQFF.

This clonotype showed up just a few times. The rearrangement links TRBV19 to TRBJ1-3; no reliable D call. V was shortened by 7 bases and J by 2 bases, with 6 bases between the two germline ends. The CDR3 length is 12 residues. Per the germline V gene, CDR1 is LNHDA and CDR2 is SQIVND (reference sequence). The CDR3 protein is CASTRAGNTIYF. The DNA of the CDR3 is TGTGCCAGTACAAGGGCTGGAAACACCATATATTTT.

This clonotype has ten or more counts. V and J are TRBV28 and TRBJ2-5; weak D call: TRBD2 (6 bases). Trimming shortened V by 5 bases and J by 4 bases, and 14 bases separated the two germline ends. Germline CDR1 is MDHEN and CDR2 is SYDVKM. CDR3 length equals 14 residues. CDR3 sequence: CASSTGRKGETQYF. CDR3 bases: TGTGCCAGCAGTACTGGGAGGAAAGGAGAGACCCAGTACTTC.

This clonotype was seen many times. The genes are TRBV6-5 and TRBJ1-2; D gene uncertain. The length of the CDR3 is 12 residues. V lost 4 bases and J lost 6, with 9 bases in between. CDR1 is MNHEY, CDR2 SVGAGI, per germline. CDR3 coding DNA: TGTGCCAGCAGTTCAAACACGGATGGCTACACCTTC. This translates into CASSSNTDGYTF.

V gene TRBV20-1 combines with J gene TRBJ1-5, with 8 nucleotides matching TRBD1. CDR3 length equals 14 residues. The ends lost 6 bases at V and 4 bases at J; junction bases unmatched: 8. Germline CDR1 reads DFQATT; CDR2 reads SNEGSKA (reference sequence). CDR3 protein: CSAHGQGGNQPQHF. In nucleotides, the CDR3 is TGCAGTGCCCACGGACAGGGCGGTAATCAGCCCCAGCATTTT.

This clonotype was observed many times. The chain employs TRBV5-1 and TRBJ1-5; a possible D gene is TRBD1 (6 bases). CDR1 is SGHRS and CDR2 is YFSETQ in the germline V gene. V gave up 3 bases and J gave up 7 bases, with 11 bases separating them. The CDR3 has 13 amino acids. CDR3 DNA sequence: TGCGCCAGCAGCTGGCAGGGGTCCCAGCCCCAGCATTTT. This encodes CASSWQGSQPQHF.